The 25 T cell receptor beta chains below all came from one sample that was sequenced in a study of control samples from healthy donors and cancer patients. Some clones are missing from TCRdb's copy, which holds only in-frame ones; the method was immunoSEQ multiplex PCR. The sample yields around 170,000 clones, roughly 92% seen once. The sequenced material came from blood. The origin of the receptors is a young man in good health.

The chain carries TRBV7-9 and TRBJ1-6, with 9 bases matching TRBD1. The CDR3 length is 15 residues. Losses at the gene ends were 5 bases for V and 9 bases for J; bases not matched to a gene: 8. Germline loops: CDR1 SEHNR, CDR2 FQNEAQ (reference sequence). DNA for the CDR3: TGTGCCAGCAGCGCGGGACAGGGAAGGGGTTCACCCCTCCACTTT. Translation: CASSAGQGRGSPLHF.

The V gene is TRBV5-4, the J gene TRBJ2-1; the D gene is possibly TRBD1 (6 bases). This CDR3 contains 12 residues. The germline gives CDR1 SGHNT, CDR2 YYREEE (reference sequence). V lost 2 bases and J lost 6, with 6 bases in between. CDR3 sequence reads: CASSLGGNEQFF. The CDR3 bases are TGTGCCAGCAGCTTAGGGGGCAATGAGCAGTTCTTC.

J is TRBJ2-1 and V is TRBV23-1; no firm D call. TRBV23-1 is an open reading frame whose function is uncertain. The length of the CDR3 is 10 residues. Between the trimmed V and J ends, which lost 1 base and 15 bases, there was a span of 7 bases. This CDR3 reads CASSQCVPFF. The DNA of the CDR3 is TGCGCCAGCAGTCAATGTGTCCCGTTCTTC.

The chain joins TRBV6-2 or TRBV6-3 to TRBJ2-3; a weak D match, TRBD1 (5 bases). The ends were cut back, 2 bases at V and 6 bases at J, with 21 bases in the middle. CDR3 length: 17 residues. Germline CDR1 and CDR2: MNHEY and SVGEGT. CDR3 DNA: TGTGCCAGCAGTTACCCACTTGGGGCTGCAAATTCGGATACGCAGTATTTT. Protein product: CASSYPLGAANSDTQYF.

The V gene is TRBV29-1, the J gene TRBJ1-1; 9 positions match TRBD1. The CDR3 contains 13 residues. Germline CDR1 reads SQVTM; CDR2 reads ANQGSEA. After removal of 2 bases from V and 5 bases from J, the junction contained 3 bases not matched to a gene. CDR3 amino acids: CSVETGGETEAFF. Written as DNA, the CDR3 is TGCAGCGTTGAAACAGGGGGCGAAACTGAAGCTTTCTTT.

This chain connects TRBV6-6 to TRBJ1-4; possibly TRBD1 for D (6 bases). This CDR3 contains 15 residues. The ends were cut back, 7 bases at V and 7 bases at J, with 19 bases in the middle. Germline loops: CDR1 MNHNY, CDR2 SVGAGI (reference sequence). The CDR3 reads CASILGEGGSEKLFF. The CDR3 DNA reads TGTGCCAGCATCCTTGGGGAGGGGGGTAGTGAAAAACTGTTTTTT.

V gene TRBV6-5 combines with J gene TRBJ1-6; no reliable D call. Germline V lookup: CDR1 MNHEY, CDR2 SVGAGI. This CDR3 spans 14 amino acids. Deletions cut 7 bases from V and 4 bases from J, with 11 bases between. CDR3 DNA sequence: TGTGCCAGCAACCCCACAAGATATAATTCACCCCTCCACTTT. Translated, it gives CASNPTRYNSPLHF.

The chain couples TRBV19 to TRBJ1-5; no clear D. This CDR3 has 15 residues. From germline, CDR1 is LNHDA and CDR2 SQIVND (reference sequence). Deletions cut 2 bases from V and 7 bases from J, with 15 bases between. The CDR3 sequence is CASSISENPVQPQHF. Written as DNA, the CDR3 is TGTGCCAGTAGTATATCGGAAAACCCAGTACAGCCCCAGCATTTT.

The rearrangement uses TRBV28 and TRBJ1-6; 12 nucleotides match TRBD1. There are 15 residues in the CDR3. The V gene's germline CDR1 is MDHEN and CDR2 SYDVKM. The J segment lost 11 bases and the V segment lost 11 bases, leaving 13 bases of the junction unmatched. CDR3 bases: TGTGCCGGCGGGGACAGGGGGCAGAGGTTTGCACCCCTCCACTTT. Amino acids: CAGGDRGQRFAPLHF.

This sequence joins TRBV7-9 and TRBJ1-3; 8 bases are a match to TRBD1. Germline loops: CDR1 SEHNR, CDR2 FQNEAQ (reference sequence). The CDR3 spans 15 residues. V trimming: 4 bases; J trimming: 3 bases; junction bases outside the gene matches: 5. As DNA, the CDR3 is TGTGCCAGCAGCTCACGGGACAGGAGTGGAAACACCATATATTTT. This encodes CASSSRDRSGNTIYF. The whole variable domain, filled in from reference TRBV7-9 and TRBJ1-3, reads DTGVSQNPRHKITKRGQNVTFRCDPISEHNRLYWYRQTLGQGPEFLTYFQNEAQLEKSRLLSDRFSAERPKGSFSTLEIQRTEQGDSAMYLCASSSRDRSGNTIYFGEGSWLTVV.

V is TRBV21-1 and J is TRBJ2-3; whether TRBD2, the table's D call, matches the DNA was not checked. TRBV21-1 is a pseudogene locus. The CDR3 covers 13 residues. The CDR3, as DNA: TGTGCCAGCGGAAAGACTAGTTTGGATACGCAGTATTTT. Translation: CASGKTSLDTQYF.

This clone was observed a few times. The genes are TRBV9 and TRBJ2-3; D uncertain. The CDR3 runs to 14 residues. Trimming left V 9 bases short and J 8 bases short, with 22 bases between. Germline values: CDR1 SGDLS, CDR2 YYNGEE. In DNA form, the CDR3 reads TGTGCCACCTCCACCGGTGAGGTGGAAGGTACGCAGTATTTT. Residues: CATSTGEVEGTQYF.

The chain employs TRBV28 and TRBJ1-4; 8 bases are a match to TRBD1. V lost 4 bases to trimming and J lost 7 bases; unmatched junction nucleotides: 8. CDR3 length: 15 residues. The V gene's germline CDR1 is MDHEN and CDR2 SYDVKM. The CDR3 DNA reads TGTGCCAGCAGTTCTTTGGACAGGGCGGGTGAAAAACTGTTTTTT. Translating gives CASSSLDRAGEKLFF. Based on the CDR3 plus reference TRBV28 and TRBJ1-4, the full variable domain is DVKVTQSSRYLVKRTGEKVFLECVQDMDHENMFWYRQDPGLGLRLIYFSYDVKMKEKGDIPEGYSVSREKKERFSLILESASTNQTSMYLCASSSLDRAGEKLFFGSGTQLSVL.

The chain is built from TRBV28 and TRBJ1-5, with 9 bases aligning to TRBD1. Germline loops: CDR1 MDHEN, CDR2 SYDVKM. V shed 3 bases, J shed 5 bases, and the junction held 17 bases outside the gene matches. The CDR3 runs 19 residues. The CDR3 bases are TGTGCCAGCAGTTTGCTGGGCGGCGGGACAGGGAATCGGGATCAGCCCCAGCATTTT. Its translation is CASSLLGGGTGNRDQPQHF.

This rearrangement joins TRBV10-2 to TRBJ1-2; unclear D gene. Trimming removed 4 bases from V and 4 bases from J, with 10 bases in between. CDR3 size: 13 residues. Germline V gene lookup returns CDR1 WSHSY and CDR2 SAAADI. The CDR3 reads CASSGGMAYGYTF. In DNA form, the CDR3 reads TGCGCCAGCAGTGGAGGCATGGCCTATGGCTACACCTTC.

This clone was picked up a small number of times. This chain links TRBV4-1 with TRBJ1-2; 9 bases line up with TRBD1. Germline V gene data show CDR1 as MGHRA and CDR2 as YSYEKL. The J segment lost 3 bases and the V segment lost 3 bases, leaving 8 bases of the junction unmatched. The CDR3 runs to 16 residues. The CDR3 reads CASSHPGGQGDYGYTF. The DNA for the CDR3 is TGCGCCAGCAGCCATCCAGGGGGACAGGGAGACTATGGCTACACCTTC.

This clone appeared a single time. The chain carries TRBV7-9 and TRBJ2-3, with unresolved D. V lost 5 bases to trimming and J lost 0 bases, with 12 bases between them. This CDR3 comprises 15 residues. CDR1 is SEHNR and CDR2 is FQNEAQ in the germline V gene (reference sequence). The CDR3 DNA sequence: TGTGCCAGCAGCGTTGGGCGCTCTAGCACAGATACGCAGTATTTT. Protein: CASSVGRSSTDTQYF.

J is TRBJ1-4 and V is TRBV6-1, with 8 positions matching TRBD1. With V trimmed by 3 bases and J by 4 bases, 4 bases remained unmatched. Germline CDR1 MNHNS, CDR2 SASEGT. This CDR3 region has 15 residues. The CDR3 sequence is CASSDRGRNNEKLFF. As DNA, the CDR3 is TGTGCCAGCAGTGACAGGGGGCGAAATAATGAAAAACTGTTTTTT.

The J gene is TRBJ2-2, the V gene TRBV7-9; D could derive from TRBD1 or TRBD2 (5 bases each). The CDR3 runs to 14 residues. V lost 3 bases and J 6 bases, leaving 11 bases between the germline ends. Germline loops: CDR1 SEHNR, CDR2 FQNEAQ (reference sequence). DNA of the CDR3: TGTGCCAGCAGCTTTCTGGGGGAATCCGGGGAGCTGTTTTTT. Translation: CASSFLGESGELFF.

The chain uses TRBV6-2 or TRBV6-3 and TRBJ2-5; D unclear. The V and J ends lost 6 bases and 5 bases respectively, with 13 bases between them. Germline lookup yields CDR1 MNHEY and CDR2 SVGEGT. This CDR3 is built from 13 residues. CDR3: CASSRLLRETQYF. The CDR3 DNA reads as TGTGCCAGCAGCAGGTTATTGCGGGAGACCCAGTACTTC.

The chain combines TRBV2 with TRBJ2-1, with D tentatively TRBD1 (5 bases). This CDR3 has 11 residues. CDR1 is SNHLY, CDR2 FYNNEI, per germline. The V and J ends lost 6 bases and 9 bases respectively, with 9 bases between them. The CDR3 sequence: CASRQAGEQFF. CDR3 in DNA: TGTGCCAGCAGACAGGCTGGTGAGCAGTTCTTC.

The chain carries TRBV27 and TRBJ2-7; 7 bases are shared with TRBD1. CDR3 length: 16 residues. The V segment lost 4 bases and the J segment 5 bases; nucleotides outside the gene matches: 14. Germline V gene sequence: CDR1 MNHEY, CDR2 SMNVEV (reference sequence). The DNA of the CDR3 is TGTGCCAGCAGTTACGTCAGACAGGGCGCTGGGGACGAGCAGTACTTC. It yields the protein CASSYVRQGAGDEQYF.

CDR3: CASSPRMGGNQPQHF. CDR3 nucleotide sequence: TGTGCCAGCAGTCCCCGAATGGGAGGGAATCAGCCCCAGCATTTT. The chain carries TRBV28 and TRBJ1-5; D is uncertain. The CDR3 is 15 residues long. The ends were cut back, 5 bases at V and 4 bases at J, with 15 bases in the middle. Germline CDR1 is MDHEN and CDR2 is SYDVKM.

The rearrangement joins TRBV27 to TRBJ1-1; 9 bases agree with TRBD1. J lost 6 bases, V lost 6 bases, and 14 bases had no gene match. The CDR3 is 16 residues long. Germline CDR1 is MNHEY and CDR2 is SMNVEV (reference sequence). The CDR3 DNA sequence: TGTGCCAGCAGCGAACCCCGGGGACAGGGCAAAGCTGAAGCTTTCTTT. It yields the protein CASSEPRGQGKAEAFF.

CDR3 sequence: CASSIRGHEQYF. DNA for the CDR3: TGTGCCAGCAGCATCAGGGGCCACGAGCAGTACTTC. The rearrangement joins TRBV3-1 (or the pseudogene TRBV3-2) to TRBJ2-7, with D perhaps matching TRBD1 (6 bases). The CDR3 is 12 residues long. The V gene lost 5 bases and the J gene lost 5 bases, with 10 bases spanning the gap. Germline assignment: CDR1 LGHDT and CDR2 YNNKEL (reference sequence).